This section outlines one TCR beta chain sequence together with its context. Antigen specificity is unknown. This sample is drawn from a study of OX40 agonist ivuxolimab in advanced cancers. Across the whole study: Patients received ivuxolimab, an agonistic anti-OX40 (CD134) antibody.

Profiling relied on immunoSEQ multiplex PCR, and the TCRdb table lists in-frame clones only, not all of them. The repertoire consists of over 65,000 clones, with almost 85% occurring once and the leading ten covering 5.5%. Study outcomes and limitations: Low normalized T-cell clonal expansion was additionally recorded for some nonresponders. The authors did not determine the antigen specificity of the expanded peripheral T cells. Patients with a partial response at 0.1-3.0 mg/kg had among the lowest clonal expansion.

This CDR3 is 15 amino acids long. CDR1 and CDR2 from the germline V gene are MNHNY and SVGAGI (reference sequence). V was clipped by 7 bases and J by 0 bases, with 15 bases between them. This specimen consisted of CD4+ or CD8+ T cells sorted from blood, obtained in a trial of the OX40 agonist ivuxolimab. The chain joins TRBV6-6 to TRBJ2-5; D is ambiguous. The clonotype was recovered from an adult with an advanced solid tumor such as melanoma, head and neck, liver or kidney cancer. CDR3 in amino acids: CASKPEMRYQETQYF. For the CDR3, the DNA is TGTGCCAGCAAGCCCGAAATGAGGTACCAAGAGACCCAGTACTTC.